Sequencing of this T cell receptor (beta chain) was carried out in a study of T cell repertoires in cytomegalovirus infection. On the study more broadly: Well-studied HLA-B-restricted epitopes and recently identified HLA-C-restricted epitopes of CMV were both used in the study. Public signatures in TCR beta pointed to CMV infection and matching HLA type. Findings and limits, study-wide: Summed frequency of public TCR beta families distinguished CMV carriers with the relevant HLA. Within the response measured ex vivo, HLA-C-restricted CMV-specific TCR beta clonotypes were dominant.

V lost 4 bases to trimming and J lost 8 bases, with 10 bases between them. The CDR3 is 12 residues long. CDR1 and CDR2 (germline): SGHAT, FQNNGV. Comments on this clonotype: The antigen is unknown.

TCRdb itself ran the reads through MiXCR, one entry per CDR3 protein. The table records roughly 500,000 distinct CDR3 sequences, around 30% of them present only once. This sequence was found in a human donor in good health (CMV status not recorded). Some clones in this sample may be carry-over from other donors' samples. The source was cultured PBMCs, collected from culture after CMV antigen stimulation. The chain combines TRBV11-2 with TRBJ2-3; D is uncertain. The DNA for the CDR3 is TGTGCCAGCAGCTCAGCGTCTGGTACGCAGTATTTT. It yields the protein CASSSASGTQYF.